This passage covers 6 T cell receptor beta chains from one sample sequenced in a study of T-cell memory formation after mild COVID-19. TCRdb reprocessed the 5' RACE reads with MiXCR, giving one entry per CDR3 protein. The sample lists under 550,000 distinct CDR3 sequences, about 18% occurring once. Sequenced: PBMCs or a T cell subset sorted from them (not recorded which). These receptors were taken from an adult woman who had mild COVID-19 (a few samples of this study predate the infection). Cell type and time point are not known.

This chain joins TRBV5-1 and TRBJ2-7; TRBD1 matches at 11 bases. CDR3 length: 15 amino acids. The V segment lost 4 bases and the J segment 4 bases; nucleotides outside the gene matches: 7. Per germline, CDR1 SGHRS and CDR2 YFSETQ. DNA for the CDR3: TGCGCCAGCAGCCAATGGGGACAGGGGGTTTACGAGCAGTACTTC. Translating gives CASSQWGQGVYEQYF.

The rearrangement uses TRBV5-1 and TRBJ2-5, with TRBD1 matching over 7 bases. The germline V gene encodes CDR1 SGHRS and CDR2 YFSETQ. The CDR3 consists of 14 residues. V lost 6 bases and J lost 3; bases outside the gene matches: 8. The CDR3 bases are TGCGCCAGCAATACGGGGACAGATAAAGAGACCCAGTACTTC. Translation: CASNTGTDKETQYF.

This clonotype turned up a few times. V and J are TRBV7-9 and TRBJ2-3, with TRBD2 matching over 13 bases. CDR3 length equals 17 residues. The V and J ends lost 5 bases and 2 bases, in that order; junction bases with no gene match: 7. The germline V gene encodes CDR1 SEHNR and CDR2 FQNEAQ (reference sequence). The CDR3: CASSPPGLAGTTDTQYF. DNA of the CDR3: TGTGCCAGCAGCCCCCCGGGACTAGCGGGAACCACAGATACGCAGTATTTT.

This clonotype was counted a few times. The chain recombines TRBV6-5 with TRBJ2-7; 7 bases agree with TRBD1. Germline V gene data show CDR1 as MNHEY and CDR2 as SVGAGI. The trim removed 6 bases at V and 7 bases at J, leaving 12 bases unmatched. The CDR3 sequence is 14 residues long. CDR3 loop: CASRGTGEAREQYF. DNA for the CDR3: TGTGCCAGCAGGGGAACAGGGGAAGCAAGAGAGCAGTACTTC.

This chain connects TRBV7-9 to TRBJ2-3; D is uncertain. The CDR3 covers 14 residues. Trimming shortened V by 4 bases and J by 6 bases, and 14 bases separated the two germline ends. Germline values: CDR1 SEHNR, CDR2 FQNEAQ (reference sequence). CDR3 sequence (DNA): TGTGCCAGCAGCTCGGGCCCTGTCTGGGATACGCAGTATTTT. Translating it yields CASSSGPVWDTQYF.

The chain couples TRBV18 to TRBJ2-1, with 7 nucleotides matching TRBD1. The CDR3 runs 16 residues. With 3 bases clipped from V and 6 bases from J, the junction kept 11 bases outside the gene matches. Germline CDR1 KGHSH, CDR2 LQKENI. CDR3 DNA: TGTGCCAGCTCACCCCTGGGCAGGGGGTCTGGCAATGAGCAGTTCTTC. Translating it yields CASSPLGRGSGNEQFF.